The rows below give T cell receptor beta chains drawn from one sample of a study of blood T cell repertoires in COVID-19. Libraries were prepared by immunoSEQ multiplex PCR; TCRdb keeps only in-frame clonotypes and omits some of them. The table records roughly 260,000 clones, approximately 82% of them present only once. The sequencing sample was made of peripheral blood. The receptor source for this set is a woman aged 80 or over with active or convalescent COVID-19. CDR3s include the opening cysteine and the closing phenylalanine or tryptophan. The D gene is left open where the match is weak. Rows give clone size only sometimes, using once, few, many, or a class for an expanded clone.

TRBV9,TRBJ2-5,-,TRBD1,TGTGCCAGCAGCGTAAGACAGGGTTTTGGAGAGACCCAGTACTTC,CASSVRQGFGETQYF
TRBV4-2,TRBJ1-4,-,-,TGTGCCAGCAGCTACGACGCGGGGGAGTTACTGGAAAAACTGTTTTTT,CASSYDAGELLEKLFF
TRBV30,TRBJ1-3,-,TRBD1,TGTGCCTGGAGTGTACCCGGACAGGTCTCTGGAAACACCATATATTTT,CAWSVPGQVSGNTIYF
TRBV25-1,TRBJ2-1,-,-,TGTGCCAGCAGTGAATATATCGGGGAAGAGCAGTTCTTC,CASSEYIGEEQFF
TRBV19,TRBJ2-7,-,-,TGTGCCAGTAGTATAGCATCCGGCGGTCCCTACGAGCAGTACTTC,CASSIASGGPYEQYF
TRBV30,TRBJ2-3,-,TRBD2,TGTGCCTGGAGCCCCGGGACTATCACAGATACGCAGTATTTT,CAWSPGTITDTQYF
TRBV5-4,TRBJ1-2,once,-,TGTGCCAGCAGCCCCGACTACAGAAACTATGGCTACACCTTC,CASSPDYRNYGYTF
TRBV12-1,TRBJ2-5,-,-,TGTGCCAGCAGCTTTTTTCAGGGTAGGTCGAAAGAGACCCAGTACTTC,CASSFFQGRSKETQYF
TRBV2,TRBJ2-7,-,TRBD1,TGTGCCAGCAGTGCGGAAGGACAGGTCGGCGAGCAGTACTTC,CASSAEGQVGEQYF
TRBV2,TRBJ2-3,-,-,TGTGCCAGCAGTGTGGGCGGGGTCCGCACAGATACGCAGTATTTT,CASSVGGVRTDTQYF
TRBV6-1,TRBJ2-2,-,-,TGTGCCAGCAGTGAAACAGGGATCGGGGAGCTGTTTTTT,CASSETGIGELFF
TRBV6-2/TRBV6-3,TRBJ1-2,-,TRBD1,TGTGCCAGCAGTCTGGGACAGGGCGGATATGGCTACACCTTC,CASSLGQGGYGYTF
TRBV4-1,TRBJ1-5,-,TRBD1,TGCGCCAGCAGCCAACGAACAGGGGGATGGAACAATCAGCCCCAGCATTTT,CASSQRTGGWNNQPQHF
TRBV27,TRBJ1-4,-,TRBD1,TGTGCCAGCACAAAGAGGGGGCTCTATGAAAAACTGTTTTTT,CASTKRGLYEKLFF
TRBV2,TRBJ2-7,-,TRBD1,TGTGCCAGCAGTGAAGAAACAGGGGCTGAGCAGTACTTC,CASSEETGAEQYF
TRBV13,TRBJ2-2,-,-,TGTGCCAGCAGCTTAGAGGAGGGACCGCCCACCGGGGAGCTGTTTTTT,CASSLEEGPPTGELFF
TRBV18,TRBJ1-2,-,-,TGTGCCAGCTCACCAGGACAAGGCTACACCTTC,CASSPGQGYTF
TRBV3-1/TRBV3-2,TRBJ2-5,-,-,TGTGCCAGCAGCCCTACAGGGTTAGGGCAAGAGACCCAGTACTTC,CASSPTGLGQETQYF
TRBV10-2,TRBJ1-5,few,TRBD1,TGCGCCAGCAGTGAGGGGACAGGATCGGGTCAGCCCCAGCATTTT,CASSEGTGSGQPQHF
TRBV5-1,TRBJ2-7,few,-,TGCGCCAGCAGCTCACAGGGACACGAGCAGTACTTC,CASSSQGHEQYF
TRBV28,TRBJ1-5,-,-,TGTGCCGTAAACAGGTTGTCCGGCAATCAGCCCCAGCATTTT,CAVNRLSGNQPQHF
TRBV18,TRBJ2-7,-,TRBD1,TGTGCCAGCTCACCACGAACCCCAACAGGGGGGAATTACGAGCAGTACTTC,CASSPRTPTGGNYEQYF
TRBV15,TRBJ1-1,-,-,TGTGCCACCAGCAGAGATCCTCTAGGAGGTGGGAACACTGAAGCTTTCTTT,CATSRDPLGGGNTEAFF
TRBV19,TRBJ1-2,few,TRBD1,TGTGCCAGCGGACAGGGATGGGTCAATGGCTACACCTTC,CASGQGWVNGYTF